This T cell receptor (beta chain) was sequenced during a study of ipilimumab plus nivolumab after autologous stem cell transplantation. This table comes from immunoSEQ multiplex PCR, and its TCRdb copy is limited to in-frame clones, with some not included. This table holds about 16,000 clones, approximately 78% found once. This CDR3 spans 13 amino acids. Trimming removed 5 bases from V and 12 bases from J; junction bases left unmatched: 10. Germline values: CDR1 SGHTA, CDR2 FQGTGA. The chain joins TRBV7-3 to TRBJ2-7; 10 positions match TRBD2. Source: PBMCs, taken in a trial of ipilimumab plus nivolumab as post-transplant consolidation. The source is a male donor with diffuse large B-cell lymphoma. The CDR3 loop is CASSTTSGAASYF. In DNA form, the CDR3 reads TGTGCCAGCAGCACCACTAGCGGGGCCGCTTCGTACTTC.